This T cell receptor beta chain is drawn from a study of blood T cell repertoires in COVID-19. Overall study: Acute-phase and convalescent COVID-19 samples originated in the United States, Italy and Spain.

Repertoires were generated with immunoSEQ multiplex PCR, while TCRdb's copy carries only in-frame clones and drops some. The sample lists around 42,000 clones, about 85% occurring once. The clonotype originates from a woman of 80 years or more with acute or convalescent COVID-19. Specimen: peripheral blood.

The CDR3 here is CASSGEGQFEAFF. CDR3 DNA sequence: TGTGCCAGCAGCGGGGAGGGCCAGTTTGAAGCTTTCTTT. The genes are TRBV3-1 (or the pseudogene TRBV3-2) and TRBJ1-1; no definite D call. Trimming pared 5 bases from V and 7 bases from J, leaving 14 bases between. The CDR3 totals 13 residues. CDR1 LGHDT and CDR2 YNNKEL come from the germline V gene (reference sequence).